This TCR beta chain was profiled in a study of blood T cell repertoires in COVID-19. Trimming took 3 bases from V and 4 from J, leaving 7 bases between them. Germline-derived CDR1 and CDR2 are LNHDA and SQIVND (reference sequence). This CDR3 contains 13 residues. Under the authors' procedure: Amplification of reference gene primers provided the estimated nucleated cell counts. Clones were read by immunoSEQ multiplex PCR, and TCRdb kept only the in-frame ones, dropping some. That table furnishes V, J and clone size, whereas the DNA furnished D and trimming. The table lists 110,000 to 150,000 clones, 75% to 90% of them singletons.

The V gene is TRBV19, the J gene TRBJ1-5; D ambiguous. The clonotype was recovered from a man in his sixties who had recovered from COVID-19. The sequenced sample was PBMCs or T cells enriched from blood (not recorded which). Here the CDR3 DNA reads TGTGCCAGTAGTATGGTAGCGAATCAGCCCCAGCATTTT. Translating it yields CASSMVANQPQHF.